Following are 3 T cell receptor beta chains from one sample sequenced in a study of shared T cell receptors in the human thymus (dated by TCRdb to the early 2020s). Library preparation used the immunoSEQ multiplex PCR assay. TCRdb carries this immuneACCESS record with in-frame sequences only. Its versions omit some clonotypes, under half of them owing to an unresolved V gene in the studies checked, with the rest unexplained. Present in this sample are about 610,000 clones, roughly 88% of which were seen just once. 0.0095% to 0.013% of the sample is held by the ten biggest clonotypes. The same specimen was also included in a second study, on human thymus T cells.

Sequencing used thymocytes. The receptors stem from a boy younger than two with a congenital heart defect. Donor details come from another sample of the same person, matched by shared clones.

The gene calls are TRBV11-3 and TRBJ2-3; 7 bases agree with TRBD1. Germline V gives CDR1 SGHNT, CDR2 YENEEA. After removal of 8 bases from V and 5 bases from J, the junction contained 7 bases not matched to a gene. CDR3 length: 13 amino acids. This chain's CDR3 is CASEGGRGDTQYF. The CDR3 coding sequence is TGTGCCAGCGAAGGGGGCCGAGGAGATACGCAGTATTTT.

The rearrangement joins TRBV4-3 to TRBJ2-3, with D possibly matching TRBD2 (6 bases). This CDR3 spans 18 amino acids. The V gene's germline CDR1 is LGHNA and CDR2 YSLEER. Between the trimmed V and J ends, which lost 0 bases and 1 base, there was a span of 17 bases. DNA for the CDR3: TGCGCCAGCAGCCAAGAGCGGGGAGCGGGCGGCCGCACAGATACGCAGTATTTT. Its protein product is CASSQERGAGGRTDTQYF.

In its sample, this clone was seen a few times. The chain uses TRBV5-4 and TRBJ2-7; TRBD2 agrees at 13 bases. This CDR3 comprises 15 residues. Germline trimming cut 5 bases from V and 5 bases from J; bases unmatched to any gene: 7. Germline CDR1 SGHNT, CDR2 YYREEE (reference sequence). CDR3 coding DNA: TGTGCCAGCAGTCATCGGACTAGCGGGAGTGACGAGCAGTACTTC. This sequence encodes CASSHRTSGSDEQYF.